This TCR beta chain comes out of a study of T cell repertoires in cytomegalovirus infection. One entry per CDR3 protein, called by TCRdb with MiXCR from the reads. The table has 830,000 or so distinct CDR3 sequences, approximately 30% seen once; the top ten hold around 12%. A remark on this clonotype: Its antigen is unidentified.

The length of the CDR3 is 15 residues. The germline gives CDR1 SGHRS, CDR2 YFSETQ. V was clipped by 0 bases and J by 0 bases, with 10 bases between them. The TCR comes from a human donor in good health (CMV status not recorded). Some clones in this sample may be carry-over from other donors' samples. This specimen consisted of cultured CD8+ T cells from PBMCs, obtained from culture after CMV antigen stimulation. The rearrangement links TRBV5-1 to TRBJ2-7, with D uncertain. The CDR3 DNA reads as TGCGCCAGCAGCTTGGAGGGAATTACCTCCTACGAGCAGTACTTC. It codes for CASSLEGITSYEQYF.